A single sample is the source of the 23 T cell receptor beta chains below, sequenced in a study of CD4+ T cells in melanoma. Sequenced by immunoSEQ multiplex PCR; TCRdb stores in-frame clones only, minus some. The sample shows nearly 50,000 clones, 80% to 90% of them seen only once. Sequencing was done on a sample of peripheral blood. These TCRs come from a human donor with melanoma.

This rearrangement joins TRBV9 to TRBJ2-7; D is unclear. CDR3 length: 16 amino acids. Germline V gene data show CDR1 as SGDLS and CDR2 as YYNGEE. The ends were cut back, 2 bases at V and 4 bases at J, with 19 bases in the middle. The CDR3 nucleotides are TGTGCCAGCAGCGTCGGTTCCCCACCCAATTTATACGAGCAGTACTTC. Translated: CASSVGSPPNLYEQYF.

The chain is built from TRBV9 and TRBJ2-7; D may be TRBD1 (6 bases). This CDR3 contains 14 residues. Between the trimmed V and J ends, which lost 5 bases and 6 bases, there was a span of 18 bases. The germline V gene encodes CDR1 SGDLS and CDR2 YYNGEE. The CDR3 protein is CASSYRQGFVEQYF. CDR3 nucleotides: TGTGCCAGCAGTTACCGGCAGGGGTTCGTCGAGCAGTACTTC.

This chain connects TRBV21-1 to TRBJ2-7; the listed D gene, TRBD1, was not tested against the DNA. TRBV21-1 is a documented pseudogene. The CDR3 has 13 residues. CDR3 sequence reads: CASSRGSNYEQYF. For the CDR3, the DNA is TGTGCCAGCAGCAGGGGCAGTAACTACGAGCAGTACTTC.

This chain connects TRBV6-6 to TRBJ2-1; the match to TRBD2 covers 7 bases. The germline gives CDR1 MNHNY, CDR2 SVGAGI (reference sequence). The CDR3 is made up of 15 amino acids. The ends lost 2 bases at V and 2 bases at J; junction bases unmatched: 3. CDR3 residues: CASSYGGGTYNEQFF. The CDR3 DNA follows: TGTGCCAGCAGTTACGGGGGGGGTACCTACAATGAGCAGTTCTTC.

The chain is built from TRBV27 and TRBJ1-4, with TRBD1 matching 7 bases. The length of the CDR3 is 14 residues. The V gene end was trimmed by 3 bases and the J gene end by 9 bases; junction bases not matched to a gene: 7. Germline lookup yields CDR1 MNHEY and CDR2 SMNVEV (reference sequence). The CDR3 region is CASSFGQGGQKLFF. DNA of the CDR3: TGTGCCAGCAGTTTCGGTCAGGGGGGACAAAAACTGTTTTTT.

The V gene is TRBV27, the J gene TRBJ1-6; D not certain. V was clipped by 6 bases and J by 3 bases, with 12 bases between them. Germline assignment: CDR1 MNHEY and CDR2 SMNVEV (reference sequence). The CDR3 loop spans 15 amino acids. The CDR3 spells CASSSKTVYNSPLHF. For the CDR3, the DNA is TGTGCCAGCAGCTCTAAGACGGTCTATAATTCACCCCTCCACTTT.

The V gene is TRBV19, the J gene TRBJ2-7; 7 bases line up with TRBD2. The CDR3 runs 14 residues. Germline V gene sequence: CDR1 LNHDA, CDR2 SQIVND (reference sequence). V shed 5 bases and J 2 bases; nucleotides not matched to a gene: 6. The CDR3 DNA reads as TGTGCCAGTAGTCCGCGGGGGTTGACCTACGAGCAGTACTTC. Protein: CASSPRGLTYEQYF.

The chain is built from TRBV30 and TRBJ1-5, with D tentatively TRBD1 (6 bases). V was cut by 4 bases and J by 0 bases, with 10 bases left in between. Germline CDR1 reads GTSNPN; CDR2 reads SVGIG (reference sequence). CDR3 length: 14 amino acids. The CDR3 reads CAWNQGLSNQPQHF. The CDR3 DNA sequence: TGTGCCTGGAATCAGGGGCTTAGCAATCAGCCCCAGCATTTT.

The chain employs TRBV4-1 and TRBJ2-2; 8 bases are shared with TRBD1. CDR3 length equals 17 residues. V was clipped by 2 bases and J by 0 bases; unmatched bases: 5. From germline, CDR1 is MGHRA and CDR2 YSYEKL. CDR3 DNA sequence: TGCGCCAGCAGCCAAACCCCGGGACAGGCGAACACCGGGGAGCTGTTTTTT. Protein: CASSQTPGQANTGELFF.

This rearrangement joins TRBV27 to TRBJ2-6, with D uncertain. Looked up from germline, CDR1 is MNHEY and CDR2 is SMNVEV (reference sequence). There are 15 residues in the CDR3. Trimming removed 3 bases from V and 2 bases from J, with 8 bases in between. CDR3 nucleotide sequence: TGTGCCAGCAGTTTTGAAAGGCCTGGGGCCAACGTCCTGACTTTC. Translation: CASSFERPGANVLTF. Combining the CDR3 with reference TRBV27 and TRBJ2-6 gives the whole variable domain EAQVTQNPRYLITVTGKKLTVTCSQNMNHEYMSWYRQDPGLGLRQIYYSMNVEVTDKGDVPEGYKVSRKEKRNFPLILESPSPNQTSLYFCASSFERPGANVLTFGAGSRLTVL.

The rearrangement uses TRBV28 and TRBJ2-1; D is unclear. CDR1 and CDR2 from the germline V gene are MDHEN and SYDVKM. Deletions cut 3 bases from V and 7 bases from J, with 13 bases between. The CDR3 extends over 14 amino acids. The CDR3 reads CASSFFLIGNEQFF. The CDR3 DNA sequence: TGTGCCAGCAGTTTCTTCCTCATTGGGAATGAGCAGTTCTTC.

This clone appeared a few times. V and J are TRBV23-1 and TRBJ2-3; weak D call: TRBD1 (6 bases). TRBV23-1 is an ORF for which the function is uncertain. The V end lost 3 bases, the J end lost 6 bases, and 10 bases lay between the germline ends. The CDR3 runs to 13 residues. The CDR3 nucleotides read TGCGCCAGCAGTCACCTAGGGGGTGATACGCAGTATTTT. Residues: CASSHLGGDTQYF.

The chain has TRBV11-2 and TRBJ2-5, with D tentatively TRBD1 or TRBD2 (6 bases each). With the DNA end fitting TRBJ2-7 better, the J assignment may be wrong. This CDR3 has 15 amino acids. Germline loops: CDR1 SGHAT, CDR2 FQNNGV. The CDR3, as DNA: TGTGCCAGCAGCTTAGCGGGGGCCCGCTCCTACGAGCAGTACTTC. Translated: CASSLAGARSYEQYF.

This chain joins TRBV6-5 and TRBJ2-7; D perhaps matches TRBD1 (5 bases). Per germline, CDR1 MNHEY and CDR2 SVGAGI. This CDR3 has 13 residues. Between the trimmed V and J ends, which lost 5 bases and 3 bases, there was a span of 11 bases. The CDR3 sequence is CASSPYRFYEQYF. Here the CDR3 DNA reads TGTGCCAGCAGTCCATACAGGTTCTACGAGCAGTACTTC.

The gene calls are TRBV7-9 and TRBJ2-5; D may be TRBD2 (6 bases). The CDR3 is 17 residues long. Trimming took 1 base from V and 2 from J, leaving 17 bases between them. Germline values: CDR1 SEHNR, CDR2 FQNEAQ (reference sequence). The CDR3 nucleotides are TGTGCCAGCAGCTTAGGTGTATCGGCGGGGTTTCAAGAGACCCAGTACTTC. It encodes CASSLGVSAGFQETQYF. The whole variable domain, remainder taken from reference TRBV7-9 and TRBJ2-5, is DTGVSQNPRHKITKRGQNVTFRCDPISEHNRLYWYRQTLGQGPEFLTYFQNEAQLEKSRLLSDRFSAERPKGSFSTLEIQRTEQGDSAMYLCASSLGVSAGFQETQYFGPGTRLLVL.

This clone appeared a single time. The chain uses TRBV7-8 and TRBJ1-2; no firm D call. The CDR3 totals 12 residues. Germline V gives CDR1 SGHVS, CDR2 FQNEAQ. Trimming removed 2 bases from V and 8 bases from J, with 9 bases in between. The DNA for the CDR3 is TGTGCCAGCAGCTTATCGACTTTCGGCTACACCTTC. Translated, it gives CASSLSTFGYTF.

The chain combines TRBV7-9 with TRBJ1-1; TRBD1 aligns across 9 bases. The CDR3 length is 14 residues. The ends lost 0 bases at V and 10 bases at J; junction bases unmatched: 6. Germline V gene data show CDR1 as SEHNR and CDR2 as FQNEAQ (reference sequence). CDR3 nucleotide sequence: TGTGCCAGCAGCTTAGCGGGACAGGGTTTGGGAGCTTTCTTT. Protein product: CASSLAGQGLGAFF.

About this clone itself: The same CDR3 also results from other DNA sequences found in this sample. The DNA for the CDR3 is TGTGCCAGCTCCCCCGGAGGAAATGAAAAACTGTTTTTT. This gives the protein CASSPGGNEKLFF. The chain links TRBV18 to TRBJ1-4; D is unclear. Germline V gives CDR1 KGHSH, CDR2 LQKENI. CDR3 length: 13 amino acids. Deletions cut 6 bases from V and 5 bases from J, with 10 bases between.

The rearrangement uses TRBV19 and TRBJ1-2; D remains unclear. Deletions cut 7 bases from V and 3 bases from J, with 12 bases between. In germline, CDR1 is LNHDA, CDR2 SQIVND (reference sequence). This CDR3 spans 13 amino acids. Here the CDR3 reads CASTIAGYYGYTF. The CDR3 bases are TGTGCCAGTACCATCGCAGGATACTATGGCTACACCTTC.

The CDR3, as DNA: TGTGCCAGCAAATTCAGAGCCCCGATCACAGATACGCAGTATTTT. Its translation: CASKFRAPITDTQYF. The gene calls are TRBV6-6 and TRBJ2-3; the D is unclear. Trimming took off 7 bases at V and 2 bases at J, with 16 bases between the two ends. The CDR3 runs to 15 residues. Germline assignment: CDR1 MNHNY and CDR2 SVGAGI (reference sequence).

This chain joins TRBV7-2 and TRBJ1-2; possible D gene TRBD1, 5 bases. V was trimmed by 2 bases and J by 6 bases, leaving 10 bases between them. The CDR3 extends over 13 amino acids. CDR1 and CDR2 from the germline V gene are SGHTA and FQGNSA. The CDR3 region is CASSLPGEDGYTF. The DNA of the CDR3 is TGTGCCAGCAGCTTACCGGGGGAGGATGGCTACACCTTC.

This chain links TRBV30 with TRBJ2-6; D is possibly TRBD1 or TRBD2 (5 bases each). The CDR3 loop spans 17 amino acids. CDR1 is GTSNPN, CDR2 SVGIG, per germline (reference sequence). V was clipped by 5 bases and J by 1 base, with 18 bases between them. DNA of the CDR3: TGTGCCTGGGCTAAGACAGTGTCGGGGTCTGGGGCCAACGTCCTGACTTTC. This gives the protein CAWAKTVSGSGANVLTF.

This rearrangement joins TRBV6-1 to TRBJ2-5; TRBD1 matches 7 bases. V trimming: 3 bases; J trimming: 2 bases; junction bases outside the gene matches: 15. This CDR3 is built from 18 residues. Germline V gene lookup returns CDR1 MNHNS and CDR2 SASEGT. The CDR3 protein is CASSERHLTPGQQETQYF. The CDR3 DNA sequence: TGTGCCAGCAGTGAGCGACACCTTACCCCGGGACAGCAAGAGACCCAGTACTTC.